This entry concerns a single TCR beta chain. The record originates from a study of long-term antiretroviral therapy in people with HIV. This CDR3 has 13 amino acids. V was cut by 7 bases and J by 0 bases, with 11 bases left in between. Germline V gives CDR1 SQVTM, CDR2 ANQGSEA. The assay, immunoSEQ v3.0, was run at survey level. The assay was immunoSEQ multiplex PCR, and TCRdb's table has in-frame clones only and misses some. The sample gives 20,000 or so clones, approximately 80% of which show up once; roughly 12% is in the top ten. V gene TRBV29-1 combines with J gene TRBJ2-3; D may match TRBD1 or TRBD2 (6 bases each). The source material was unsorted PBMCs, sampled 0.1 years before starting antiretroviral therapy. This TCR derives from a man aged 40-49 years with HIV. As DNA, the CDR3 is TGCAGCGAGGGGGGCCTAAGCACAGATACGCAGTATTTT. The encoded protein is CSEGGLSTDTQYF.